This TCR beta chain was documented in a study of shared clonotypes between healthy human individuals. The CDR3 contains 16 residues. V trimming: 4 bases; J trimming: 4 bases; junction bases outside the gene matches: 7. Germline V gives CDR1 MGHRA, CDR2 YSYEKL. A note on this clone: Its antigen remains unidentified.

Repertoires were generated with immunoSEQ multiplex PCR, while TCRdb's copy carries only in-frame clones and drops some. In the table there are some 1 million clones, more than 60% of which are singletons. The study, taken as a whole, reports: Sample collection involved blood only; tissue repertoires are likely different.

Recent vaccinations or acute infections were absent in the healthy HIV-negative adult donors. Every donor was a Caucasian adult from Nashville, Tennessee. The TCR sequence derives from a man aged 18 to 29 in good health. Sequences were obtained from memory CD4+ T cells sorted from blood. Stated subset: CD45RA-negative fraction. The V gene is TRBV4-1, the J gene TRBJ2-1; 10 nucleotides agree with TRBD2. The CDR3: CASSPNPSGSYNEQFF. The CDR3 DNA is TGCGCCAGCAGCCCCAACCCTAGCGGGAGTTACAATGAGCAGTTCTTC.